This T cell receptor beta chain is drawn from a study of graft-versus-host responses after intestinal transplantation. Turning to the study itself: The whole recipient group had anti-thymocyte globulin induction followed by tacrolimus and steroids for two to three years.

The data were produced by immunoSEQ multiplex PCR, yet TCRdb's version contains in-frame clones alone and is incomplete. The table lists under 130,000 clones, roughly 93% of them singletons. As to this clone: Its antigen is still unknown.

The clonotype was recovered from a human donor who received an intestinal transplant. The input for sequencing was unstimulated CD8+ T cells sorted from spleen or lymph node cells, taken before intestinal transplant.

CDR3 residues: CASSLTDEKSYEQYF. The CDR3 nucleotides are TGCGCCAGCAGCCTGACCGACGAAAAATCCTACGAGCAGTACTTC. The genes are TRBV5-1 and TRBJ2-7; D unresolved. Between the trimmed V and J ends, which lost 4 bases and 1 base, there was a span of 15 bases. There are 15 residues in the CDR3. The germline V gene encodes CDR1 SGHRS and CDR2 YFSETQ.